This T cell receptor (beta chain) was captured in a study of spatial heterogeneity in lung cancer. Per germline, CDR1 SNHLY and CDR2 FYNNEI. After removal of 6 bases from V and 3 bases from J, the junction contained 6 bases not matched to a gene. The CDR3 spans 14 residues. This clonotype was seen only a few times. The time point is: blood at routine non-recurrence follow-up after resection. Each molecule of TCR cDNA was tagged with one unique molecular identifier. TCRdb passed the 5' RACE reads through MiXCR, listing each CDR3 protein once. The table lists under 35,000 distinct CDR3 sequences, about 5.3% of them singletons.

The chain employs TRBV2 and TRBJ2-7, with TRBD2 identical over 9 bases. This material consisted of PBMCs, taken at follow-up. The TCR was taken from a female donor with early-stage non-small cell lung cancer. This chain's CDR3 is CASSRAGGFYEQYF. CDR3 DNA sequence: TGTGCCAGCAGCCGAGCGGGGGGTTTCTACGAGCAGTACTTC. The full variable domain, completed using reference TRBV2 and TRBJ2-7, is EPEVTQTPSHQVTQMGQEVILRCVPISNHLYFYWYRQILGQKVEFLVSFYNNEISEKSEIFDDQFSVERPDGSNFTLKIRSTKLEDSAMYFCASSRAGGFYEQYFGPGTRLTVT.